This record concerns one T cell receptor (beta chain) sequence. This sample is part of a study of cytomegalovirus exposure and HLA in healthy donors. At the level of the study: Drawn from HLA-typed donors, approximately 85 million unique TCRs were held in an early data release.

Primers: 60 Vbeta forward and 13 Jbeta reverse. This table comes from immunoSEQ multiplex PCR, and its TCRdb copy is limited to in-frame clones, with some not included. In total, the table holds about 140,000 clones. In germline, CDR1 is SGHTS, CDR2 YDEGEE. V shed 4 bases and J shed 0 bases, with 14 bases lying between them. The CDR3 totals 16 residues. The genes are TRBV5-8 and TRBJ2-1; D unresolved. The sequence derives from a man aged 40-49 years in good health and CMV-seronegative. The specimen was PBMCs. CDR3 nucleotides: TGTGCCAGCAGCCGCCCGATTACGAGCTCCTACAATGAGCAGTTCTTC. It translates to CASSRPITSSYNEQFF. The entire variable domain, with the rest obtained from reference TRBV5-8 and TRBJ2-1, is as follows: EAGVTQSPTHLIKTRGQQATLRCSPISGHTSVYWYQQALGLGLQFLLWYDEGEERNRGNFPPRFSGRQFPNYSSELNVNALELEDSALYLCASSRPITSSYNEQFFGPGTRLTVL.